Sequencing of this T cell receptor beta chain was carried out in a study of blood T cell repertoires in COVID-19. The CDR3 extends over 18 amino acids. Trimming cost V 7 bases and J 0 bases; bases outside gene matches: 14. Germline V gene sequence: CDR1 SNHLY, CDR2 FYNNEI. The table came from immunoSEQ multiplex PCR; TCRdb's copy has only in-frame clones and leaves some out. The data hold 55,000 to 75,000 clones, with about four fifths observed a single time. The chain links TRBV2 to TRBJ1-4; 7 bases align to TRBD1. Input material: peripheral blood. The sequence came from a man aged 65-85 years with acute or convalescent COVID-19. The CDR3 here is CASNMDRIQIATNEKLFF. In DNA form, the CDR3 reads TGTGCCAGCAACATGGACAGGATACAGATTGCAACTAATGAAAAACTGTTTTTT.